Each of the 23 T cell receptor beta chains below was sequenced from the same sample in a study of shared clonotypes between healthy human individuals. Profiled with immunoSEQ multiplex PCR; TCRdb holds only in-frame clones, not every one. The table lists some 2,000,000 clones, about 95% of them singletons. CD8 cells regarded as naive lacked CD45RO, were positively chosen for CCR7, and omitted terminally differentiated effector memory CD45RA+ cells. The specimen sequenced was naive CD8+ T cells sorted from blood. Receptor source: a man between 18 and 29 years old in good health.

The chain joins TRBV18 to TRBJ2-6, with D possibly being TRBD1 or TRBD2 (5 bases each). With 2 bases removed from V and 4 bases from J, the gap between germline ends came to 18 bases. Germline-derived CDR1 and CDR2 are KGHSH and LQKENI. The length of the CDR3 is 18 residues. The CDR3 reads CASSPGGPVVLGANVLTF. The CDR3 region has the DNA TGTGCCAGCTCACCAGGGGGACCGGTTGTGCTAGGGGCCAACGTCCTGACTTTC. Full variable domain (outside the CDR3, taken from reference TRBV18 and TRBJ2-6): NAGVMQNPRHLVRRRGQEARLRCSPMKGHSHVYWYRQLPEEGLKFMVYLQKENIIDESGMPKERFSAEFPKEGPSILRIQQVVRGDSAAYFCASSPGGPVVLGANVLTFGAGSRLTVL.

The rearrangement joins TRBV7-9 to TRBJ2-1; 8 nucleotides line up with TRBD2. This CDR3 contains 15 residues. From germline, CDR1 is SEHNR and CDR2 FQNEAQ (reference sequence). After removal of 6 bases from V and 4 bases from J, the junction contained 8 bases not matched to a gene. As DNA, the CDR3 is TGTGCCAGCAGTAATACTAGCGGCCTATACAATGAGCAGTTCTTC. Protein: CASSNTSGLYNEQFF.

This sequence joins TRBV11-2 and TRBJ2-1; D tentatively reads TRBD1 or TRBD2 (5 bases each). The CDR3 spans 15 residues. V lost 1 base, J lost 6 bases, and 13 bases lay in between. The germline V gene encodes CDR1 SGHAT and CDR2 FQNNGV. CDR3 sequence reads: CASSLGDGFGNEQFF. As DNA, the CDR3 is TGTGCCAGCAGCTTAGGGGACGGTTTCGGCAATGAGCAGTTCTTC.

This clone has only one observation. The CDR3 coding sequence is TGTGCCAGCAGCTTAGCGACAGGGGGCGAAACTAACTATGGCTACACCTTC. Protein sequence: CASSLATGGETNYGYTF. J is TRBJ1-2 and V is TRBV11-2; 10 positions agree with TRBD1. The CDR3 runs 17 residues. Germline CDR1 and CDR2: SGHAT and FQNNGV. V trimming: 1 base; J trimming: 0 bases; junction bases outside the gene matches: 5. The variable domain in full, with the rest retrieved from reference TRBV11-2 and TRBJ1-2, is EAGVAQSPRYKIIEKRQSVAFWCNPISGHATLYWYQQILGQGPKLLIQFQNNGVVDDSQLPKDRFSAERLKGVDSTLKIQPAKLEDSAVYLCASSLATGGETNYGYTFGSGTRLTVV.

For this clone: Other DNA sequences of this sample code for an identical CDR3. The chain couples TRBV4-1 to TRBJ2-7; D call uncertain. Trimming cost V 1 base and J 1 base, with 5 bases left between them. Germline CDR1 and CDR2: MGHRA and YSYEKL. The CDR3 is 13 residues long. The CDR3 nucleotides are TGCGCCAGCAGCCAAGTTTCGTCCTACGAGCAGTACTTC. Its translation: CASSQVSSYEQYF.

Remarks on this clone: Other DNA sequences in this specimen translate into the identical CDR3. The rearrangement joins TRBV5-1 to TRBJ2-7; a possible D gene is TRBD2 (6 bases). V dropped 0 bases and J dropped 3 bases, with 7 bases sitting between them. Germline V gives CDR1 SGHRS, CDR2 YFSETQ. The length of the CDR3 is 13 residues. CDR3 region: CASSLGLGYEQYF. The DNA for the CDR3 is TGCGCCAGCAGCTTGGGACTAGGCTACGAGCAGTACTTC.

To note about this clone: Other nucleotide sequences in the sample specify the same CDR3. CDR3 coding DNA: TGTGCGAGTAGCGGTGCCATGAACACTGAAGCTTTCTTT. This sequence encodes CASSGAMNTEAFF. The gene calls are TRBV7-9 and TRBJ1-1; D uncertain. The CDR3 extends over 13 amino acids. Germline V gene sequence: CDR1 SEHNR, CDR2 FQNEAQ (reference sequence).

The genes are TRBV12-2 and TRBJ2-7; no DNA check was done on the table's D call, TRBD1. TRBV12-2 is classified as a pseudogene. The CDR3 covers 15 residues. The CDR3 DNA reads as TGTGCAAGTCGCTTACCAGGGGGTTTCTCCTACGAGCAGTACTTC. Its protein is CASRLPGGFSYEQYF.

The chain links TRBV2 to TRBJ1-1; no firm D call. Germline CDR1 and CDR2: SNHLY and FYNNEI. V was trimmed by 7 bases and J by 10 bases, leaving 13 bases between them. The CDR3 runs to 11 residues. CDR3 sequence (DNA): TGTGCCAGCATAGGTGGAGTGGGAGCTTTCTTT. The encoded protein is CASIGGVGAFF.

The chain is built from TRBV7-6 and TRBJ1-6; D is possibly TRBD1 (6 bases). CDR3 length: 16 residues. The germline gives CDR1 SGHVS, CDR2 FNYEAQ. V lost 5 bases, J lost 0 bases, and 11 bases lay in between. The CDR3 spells CASSLGGSSYNSPLHF. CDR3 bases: TGTGCCAGCAGCCTAGGGGGGAGCTCCTATAATTCACCCCTCCACTTT. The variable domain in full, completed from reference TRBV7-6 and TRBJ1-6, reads GAGVSQSPRYKVTKRGQDVALRCDPISGHVSLYWYRQALGQGPEFLTYFNYEAQQDKSGLPNDRFSAERPEGSISTLTIQRTEQRDSAMYRCASSLGGSSYNSPLHFGNGTRLTVT.

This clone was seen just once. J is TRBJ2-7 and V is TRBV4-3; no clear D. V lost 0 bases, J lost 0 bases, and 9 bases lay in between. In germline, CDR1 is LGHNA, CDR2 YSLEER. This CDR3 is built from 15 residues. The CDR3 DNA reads TGCGCCAGCAGCCAAGAACCTACAAGCTCCTACGAGCAGTACTTC. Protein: CASSQEPTSSYEQYF.

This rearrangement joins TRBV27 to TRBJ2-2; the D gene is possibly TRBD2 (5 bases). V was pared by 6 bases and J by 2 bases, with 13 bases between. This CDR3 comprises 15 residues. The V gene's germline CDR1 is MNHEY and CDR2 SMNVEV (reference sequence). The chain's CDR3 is CASSPSGSNTGELFF. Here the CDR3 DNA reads TGTGCCAGCAGCCCCTCGGGGTCTAACACCGGGGAGCTGTTTTTT.

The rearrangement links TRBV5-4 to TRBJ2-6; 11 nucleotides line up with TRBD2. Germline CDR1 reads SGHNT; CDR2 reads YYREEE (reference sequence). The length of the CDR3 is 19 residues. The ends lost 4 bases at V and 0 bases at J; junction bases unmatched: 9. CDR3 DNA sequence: TGTGCCAGCAGCGGACTAGCGGGTTTCCTGAGCTCTGGGGCCAACGTCCTGACTTTC. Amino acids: CASSGLAGFLSSGANVLTF.

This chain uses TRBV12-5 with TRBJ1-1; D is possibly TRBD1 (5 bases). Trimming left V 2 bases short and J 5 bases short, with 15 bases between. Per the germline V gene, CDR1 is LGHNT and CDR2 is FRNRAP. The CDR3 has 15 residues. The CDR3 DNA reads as TGTGCTAGTGGTTTGCCTCCGGGACTGGGAACTGAAGCTTTCTTT. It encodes CASGLPPGLGTEAFF.

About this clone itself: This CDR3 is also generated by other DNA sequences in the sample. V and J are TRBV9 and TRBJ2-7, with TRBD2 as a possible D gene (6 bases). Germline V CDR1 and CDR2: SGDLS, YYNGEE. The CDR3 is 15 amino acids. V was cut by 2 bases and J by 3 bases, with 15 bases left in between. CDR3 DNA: TGTGCCAGCAGCGTGGGTAGCGGAGTGAGCTACGAGCAGTACTTC. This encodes CASSVGSGVSYEQYF.

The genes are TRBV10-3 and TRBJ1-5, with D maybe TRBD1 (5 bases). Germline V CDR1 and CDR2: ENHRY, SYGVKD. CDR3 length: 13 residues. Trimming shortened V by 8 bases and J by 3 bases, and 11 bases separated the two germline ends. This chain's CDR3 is CAIARDLNQPQHF. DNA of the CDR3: TGTGCCATCGCCAGGGACCTCAATCAGCCCCAGCATTTT.

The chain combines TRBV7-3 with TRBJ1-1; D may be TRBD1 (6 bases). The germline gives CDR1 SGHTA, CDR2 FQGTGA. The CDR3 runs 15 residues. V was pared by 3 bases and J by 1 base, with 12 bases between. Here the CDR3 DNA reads TGTGCCAGCAGCTTGACCCAGGGGCCGAACACTGAAGCTTTCTTT. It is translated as CASSLTQGPNTEAFF.

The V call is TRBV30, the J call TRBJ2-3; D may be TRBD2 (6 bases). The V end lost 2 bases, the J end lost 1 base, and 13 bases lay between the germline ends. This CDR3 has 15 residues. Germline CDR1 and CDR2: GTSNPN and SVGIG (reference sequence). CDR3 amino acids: CAWSPGSRGTDTQYF. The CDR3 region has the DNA TGTGCCTGGAGTCCCGGGAGCCGCGGCACAGATACGCAGTATTTT.

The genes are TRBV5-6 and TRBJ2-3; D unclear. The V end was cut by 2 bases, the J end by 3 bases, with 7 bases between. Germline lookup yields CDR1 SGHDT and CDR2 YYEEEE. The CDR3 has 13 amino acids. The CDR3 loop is CASSFAETDTQYF. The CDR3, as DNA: TGTGCCAGCAGCTTTGCGGAGACAGATACGCAGTATTTT.

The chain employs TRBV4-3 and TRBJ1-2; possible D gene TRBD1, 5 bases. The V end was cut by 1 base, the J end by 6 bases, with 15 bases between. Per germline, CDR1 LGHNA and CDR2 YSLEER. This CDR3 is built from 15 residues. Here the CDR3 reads CASSQVFSGTHGYTF. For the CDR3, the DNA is TGCGCCAGCAGCCAAGTGTTCTCAGGGACTCATGGCTACACCTTC.

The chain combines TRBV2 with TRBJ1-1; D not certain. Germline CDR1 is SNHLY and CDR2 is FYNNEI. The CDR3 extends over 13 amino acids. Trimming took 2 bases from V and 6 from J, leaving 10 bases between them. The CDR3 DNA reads TGTGCCAGCAGTGAACCCCTGCGCGCTGAAGCTTTCTTT. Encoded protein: CASSEPLRAEAFF.

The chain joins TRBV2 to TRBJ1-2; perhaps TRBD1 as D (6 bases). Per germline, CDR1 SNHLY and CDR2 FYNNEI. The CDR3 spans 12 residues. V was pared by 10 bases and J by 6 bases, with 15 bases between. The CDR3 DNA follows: TGTGCCACCACTCCAGGGGAAAATGGCTACACCTTC. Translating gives CATTPGENGYTF.

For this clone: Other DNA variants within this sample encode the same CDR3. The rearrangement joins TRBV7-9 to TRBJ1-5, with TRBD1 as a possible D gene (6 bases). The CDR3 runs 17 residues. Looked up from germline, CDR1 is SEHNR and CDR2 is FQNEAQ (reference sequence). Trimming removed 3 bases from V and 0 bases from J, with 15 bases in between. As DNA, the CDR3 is TGTGCCAGCAGCTTTGCCGGGGGGCCATATAGCAATCAGCCCCAGCATTTT. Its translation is CASSFAGGPYSNQPQHF. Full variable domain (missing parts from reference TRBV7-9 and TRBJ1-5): DTGVSQNPRHKITKRGQNVTFRCDPISEHNRLYWYRQTLGQGPEFLTYFQNEAQLEKSRLLSDRFSAERPKGSFSTLEIQRTEQGDSAMYLCASSFAGGPYSNQPQHFGDGTRLSIL.